The 20 T cell receptor beta chains in this list originate from one sample, sequenced in a study of blood T cell repertoires in COVID-19. The data were produced by immunoSEQ multiplex PCR, yet TCRdb's version contains in-frame clones alone and is incomplete. This sample yields 85,000 to 110,000 clones, of which around 89% are seen a single time; 3.5% to 4% belongs to the top ten. The sequencing sample was made of peripheral blood. These receptors came from an older woman with acute or convalescent COVID-19.

The chain is built from TRBV6-5 and TRBJ2-1; 9 nucleotides align to TRBD1. The CDR3 length is 15 residues. Germline V gene lookup returns CDR1 MNHEY and CDR2 SVGAGI. J lost 1 base, V lost 4 bases, and 2 bases had no gene match. The CDR3 spells CASSSGTGSYNEQFF. The CDR3 DNA reads TGTGCCAGCAGTTCCGGGACAGGGTCCTACAATGAGCAGTTCTTC.

The chain uses TRBV7-9 and TRBJ1-1, with D possibly matching TRBD1 (5 bases). Germline CDR1 is SEHNR and CDR2 is FQNEAQ (reference sequence). The germline V and J ends were trimmed by 4 bases and 1 base, with 13 bases remaining between them. The CDR3 loop spans 15 amino acids. The CDR3 DNA sequence: TGTGCCAGCAGCTGGGGTGGGGGGACGAACACTGAAGCTTTCTTT. This codes for CASSWGGGTNTEAFF.

The chain carries TRBV19 and TRBJ1-1, with D hard to call. Trimming cost V 1 base and J 1 base, with 7 bases left between them. The germline V gene has CDR1 LNHDA and CDR2 SQIVND (reference sequence). The CDR3 runs 14 residues. Here the CDR3 DNA reads TGTGCCAGTAGTATAGGGAGGGAGAACACTGAAGCTTTCTTT. Protein: CASSIGRENTEAFF.

V and J are TRBV28 and TRBJ1-2; 7 bases line up with TRBD1. J gave up 4 bases and V 5 bases, and 7 bases lay outside the gene matches. The CDR3 has 14 residues. Germline V CDR1 and CDR2: MDHEN, SYDVKM. In DNA form, the CDR3 reads TGTGCCAGCAGTCCCGGGACAGATCTCTATGGCTACACCTTC. This encodes CASSPGTDLYGYTF.

V and J are TRBV7-9 and TRBJ2-1, with D tentatively TRBD1 (5 bases). Germline CDR1 SEHNR, CDR2 FQNEAQ (reference sequence). The ends were cut back, 4 bases at V and 9 bases at J, with 7 bases in the middle. This CDR3 is 11 amino acids long. CDR3 in amino acids: CASSSQGEQFF. The CDR3 DNA sequence: TGTGCCAGCAGCTCCCAGGGTGAGCAGTTCTTC.

V usage is TRBV6-5 and J usage is TRBJ2-7; 10 nucleotides align to TRBD2. The CDR3 is made up of 15 amino acids. The V gene end was trimmed by 6 bases and the J gene end by 0 bases; junction bases not matched to a gene: 5. The germline CDR1 and CDR2 sequences are MNHEY and SVGAGI. The CDR3 DNA is TGTGCCAGCAGGCCAGCTAGCGGGAGCTCCTACGAGCAGTACGTC. It is translated as CASRPASGSSYEQYV.

CDR3 in amino acids: CASSLPLNTEAFF. CDR3 DNA: TGTGCCAGCAGTTTACCCTTGAACACTGAAGCTTTCTTT. The V call is TRBV28, the J call TRBJ1-1; no reliable D call. This CDR3 has 13 amino acids. With 2 bases removed from V and 0 bases from J, the gap between germline ends came to 4 bases. Germline assignment: CDR1 MDHEN and CDR2 SYDVKM.

The J gene is TRBJ1-3, the V gene TRBV5-1; D unresolved. The CDR3 sequence is 13 residues long. Germline V gene sequence: CDR1 SGHRS, CDR2 YFSETQ. V lost 5 bases, J lost 1 base, and 7 bases lay in between. The CDR3 nucleotides are TGCGCCAGCAGTTCGGGGTCTGGAAACACCATATATTTT. Its translation: CASSSGSGNTIYF. Full variable domain (rest looked up from reference TRBV5-1 and TRBJ1-3): KAGVTQTPRYLIKTRGQQVTLSCSPISGHRSVSWYQQTPGQGLQFLFEYFSETQRNKGNFPGRFSGRQFSNSRSEMNVSTLELGDSALYLCASSSGSGNTIYFGEGSWLTVV.

The chain employs TRBV28 and TRBJ1-4; D gene unclear. Germline V gene sequence: CDR1 MDHEN, CDR2 SYDVKM. V lost 1 base to trimming and J lost 5 bases, with 14 bases between them. The CDR3 runs to 16 residues. The DNA for the CDR3 is TGTGCCAGCAGTTTATACGGGAGCCAGTCAAATGAAAAACTGTTTTTT. Amino acid sequence: CASSLYGSQSNEKLFF.

This rearrangement joins TRBV28 to TRBJ2-5; perhaps TRBD2 as D (6 bases). V was trimmed by 3 bases and J by 4 bases, leaving 15 bases between them. Germline V gives CDR1 MDHEN, CDR2 SYDVKM. CDR3 length: 15 residues. CDR3 residues: CASSFLGGVGETQYF. CDR3 coding DNA: TGTGCCAGCAGTTTTCTGGGGGGTGTTGGAGAGACCCAGTACTTC.

The chain recombines TRBV7-9 with TRBJ2-1, with D perhaps TRBD1 (5 bases). The germline gives CDR1 SEHNR, CDR2 FQNEAQ (reference sequence). Trimming took 2 bases from V and 6 from J, leaving 14 bases between them. The CDR3 loop spans 15 amino acids. The CDR3 loop is CASSLFRVRSNEQFF. The CDR3 DNA sequence: TGTGCCAGCAGCTTATTCAGGGTCCGCTCCAATGAGCAGTTCTTC.

In regard to this clone: At one end, the junction sequence differs from germline, possibly due to a read error. This chain uses TRBV6-5 with TRBJ1-1; 7 nucleotides line up with TRBD1. This CDR3 comprises 12 residues. The germline gives CDR1 MNHEY, CDR2 SVGAGI. CDR3 DNA: TGTGTCAGCAGTTACTCGAGGGGACAGGCTTTCTTT. Its protein product is CVSSYSRGQAFF.

The gene calls are TRBV21-1 and TRBJ2-1; the table's D gene call, TRBD1, was not cross checked with the DNA. TRBV21-1 is assigned pseudogene status. This CDR3 is built from 16 residues. The chain's CDR3 is CASSKGGRGPDNEQFF. The CDR3 DNA reads TGTGCCAGCAGCAAAGGTGGCAGGGGGCCAGACAATGAGCAGTTCTTC.

This chain uses TRBV3-1 (or the pseudogene TRBV3-2) with TRBJ2-5, with 11 nucleotides matching TRBD2. There are 14 residues in the CDR3. Germline V gene data show CDR1 as LGHDT and CDR2 as YNNKEL (reference sequence). V lost 5 bases, J lost 4 bases, and 3 bases stayed unmatched. The CDR3: CASSLLAGAETQYF. DNA for the CDR3: TGTGCCAGCAGCTTACTAGCGGGAGCAGAGACCCAGTACTTC.

Only a few counts were recorded for this clone. The chain uses TRBV6-5 and TRBJ1-2, with a tentative D call TRBD1 (5 bases). The V and J ends lost 4 bases and 2 bases respectively, with 5 bases between them. There are 12 residues in the CDR3. Germline V gives CDR1 MNHEY, CDR2 SVGAGI. The CDR3 nucleotides are TGTGCCAGCAGTTCAGGGAACTATGGCTACACCTTC. Protein product: CASSSGNYGYTF.

The chain has TRBV23-1 and TRBJ2-7, with no clear D. TRBV23-1 is recorded as an ORF, its role being uncertain. Trimming took off 7 bases at V and 2 bases at J, with 24 bases between the two ends. The CDR3 consists of 17 residues. The chain's CDR3 is CASNKPFSRRSPYEQYV. The CDR3 nucleotides are TGCGCCAGCAATAAACCATTCTCGCGGCGGTCTCCCTACGAGCAGTACGTC.

The rearrangement uses TRBV19 and TRBJ2-1; TRBD2 might be the D (6 bases). This CDR3 has 18 amino acids. Trimming took off 5 bases at V and 0 bases at J, with 20 bases between the two ends. Germline loops: CDR1 LNHDA, CDR2 SQIVND (reference sequence). The CDR3 here is CASSARFRDWSSYNEQFF. The DNA of the CDR3 is TGTGCCAGTAGTGCGAGATTTCGGGACTGGAGCTCCTACAATGAGCAGTTCTTC.

J is TRBJ1-4 and V is TRBV6-5, with D unclear. V was clipped by 6 bases and J by 5 bases, with 16 bases between them. The germline CDR1 and CDR2 sequences are MNHEY and SVGAGI. The CDR3 runs to 15 residues. CDR3 sequence (DNA): TGTGCCAGCAGCGCACCCGACAAGATAAATGAAAAACTGTTTTTT. Translation: CASSAPDKINEKLFF.

This chain uses TRBV2 with TRBJ1-3, with D perhaps TRBD1 (5 bases). The CDR3 is 17 residues long. Trimming pared 2 bases from V and 0 bases from J, leaving 14 bases between. The germline CDR1 and CDR2 sequences are SNHLY and FYNNEI. The DNA for the CDR3 is TGTGCCAGCAGTGAAATGGGCAGGGTGAGCTCTGGAAACACCATATATTTT. As protein: CASSEMGRVSSGNTIYF. Using reference TRBV2 and TRBJ1-3 for the parts outside the CDR3, the full variable domain is EPEVTQTPSHQVTQMGQEVILRCVPISNHLYFYWYRQILGQKVEFLVSFYNNEISEKSEIFDDQFSVERPDGSNFTLKIRSTKLEDSAMYFCASSEMGRVSSGNTIYFGEGSWLTVV.

This clone was seen a handful of times. The chain joins TRBV9 to TRBJ2-5; D is possibly TRBD1 (6 bases). CDR3 size: 11 residues. The V gene's germline CDR1 is SGDLS and CDR2 YYNGEE. V lost 4 bases, J lost 6 bases, and 7 bases lay in between. CDR3 sequence reads: CASSRGKTQYF. The CDR3 DNA is TGTGCCAGCAGCAGGGGGAAGACCCAGTACTTC.